This T cell receptor beta chain was recovered during a study of CD8 T cells in ankylosing spondylitis. Study results and limitations: Certain motif variants had earlier appeared in reactive arthritis synovial fluid and blood. Several highly homologous variants made up a TCR beta motif that seemed to typify ankylosing spondylitis blood. Clones that were linked to disease were CD8+ and were relatively rare in peripheral blood.

Only a few counts were recorded for this clonotype. Its target is unknown. Molecular-barcoded quantitative 5'-RACE produced these TCR beta libraries. TCRdb redid the calling of the 5' RACE reads with MiXCR, one entry per CDR3 protein. The sample records roughly 700,000 distinct CDR3 sequences, under 20% being singletons. This CDR3 is built from 16 residues. Per germline, CDR1 KGHSH and CDR2 LQKENI. Trimming took 4 bases from V and 1 from J; bases not matched to a gene: 6. This clonotype was obtained from a male donor with ankylosing spondylitis. The chain carries TRBV18 and TRBJ2-3; 9 nucleotides align to TRBD2. Input material: blood, either unsorted or a sorted T cell fraction (not recorded which). The CDR3 loop is CASSRLIAGGTDTQYF. The CDR3 nucleotides are TGTGCCAGCTCACGACTGATAGCGGGAGGCACAGATACGCAGTATTTT.